The next 28 T cell receptor beta chains were all read from a single sample in a study of molecular identifiers for immune sequencing clone quantification. TCRdb used MiXCR to reprocess the PCR reads, holding one entry per CDR3 protein. The table lists 100,000 or so distinct CDR3 sequences, 30% to 45% of them singletons. Sequencing used naive CD8+ T cells from blood, with Jurkat cell RNA spiked in. As to subset: FACS-sorted CD8+CD4-CCR7+CD45RA+ naive T cells. These receptors were taken from a human donor in good health. Some libraries in this study had Jurkat cell RNA spiked in.

Worth noting for this clonotype: This could be a read error, since a much larger clone is one nucleotide away. CDR3 amino acids: CASILTGGNTVAFF. The CDR3 nucleotides are TGTGCCAGCATCCTCACAGGGGGCAACACTGTAGCTTTCTTT. The chain recombines TRBV6-2 or TRBV6-3 with TRBJ1-1, with 9 bases fitting TRBD1. Germline CDR1 is MNHEY and CDR2 is SVGEGT. The CDR3 is 14 amino acids.

This clonotype was seen at least ten times. The gene calls are TRBV10-3 and TRBJ1-1, with D possibly matching TRBD1 (5 bases). CDR1 ENHRY and CDR2 SYGVKD come from the germline V gene. V was pared by 4 bases and J by 3 bases, with 15 bases between. The CDR3 has 15 residues. CDR3 sequence (DNA): TGTGCCATCAGTGCGGCCCGTGTCAGGGACACTGAAGCTTTCTTT. This gives the protein CAISAARVRDTEAFF.

J is TRBJ2-2 and V is TRBV12-3 or TRBV12-4, with 16 bases fitting TRBD2. This CDR3 comprises 20 residues. V shed 4 bases and J 3 bases; nucleotides not matched to a gene: 11. CDR3 coding DNA: TGTGCCAGCAGTTCTCCTAGGGGACTAGCGGGAGGGCCGGACACCGGGGAGCTGTTTTTT. This codes for CASSSPRGLAGGPDTGELFF.

This clonotype came up a few times. The chain has TRBV4-3 and TRBJ2-1; 7 bases match TRBD1. V shed 3 bases and J 4 bases; nucleotides not matched to a gene: 6. From germline, CDR1 is LGHNA and CDR2 YSLEER. CDR3 length: 15 residues. Here the CDR3 DNA reads TGCGCCAGCAGCCATCGACAGGGCCCTTACAATGAGCAGTTCTTC. It is translated as CASSHRQGPYNEQFF.

This clonotype was seen more than once but under ten times. This rearrangement joins TRBV3-1 to TRBJ2-3; perhaps TRBD2 as D (6 bases). Germline V gene sequence: CDR1 LGHDT, CDR2 YNNKEL (reference sequence). V was pared by 8 bases and J by 15 bases, with 18 bases between. The CDR3 covers 11 residues. The CDR3 DNA follows: TGTGCCAGCGGGACTCCTCTCCGAGTTTATTTT. Translation: CASGTPLRVYF.

There are a few counts of this clonotype. The chain employs TRBV4-3 and TRBJ2-1; no firm D call. This CDR3 has 16 amino acids. V lost 0 bases, J lost 6 bases, and 15 bases lay in between. CDR1 is LGHNA and CDR2 is YSLEER in the germline V gene. The CDR3 DNA reads TGCGCCAGCAGCCAAGATCACTTAGCCGGGTGCAATGAGCAGTTCTTC. This gives the protein CASSQDHLAGCNEQFF.

Regarding this clonotype: Possible read error: a much larger clone is one base away. V and J are TRBV14 and TRBJ2-2; D not certain. Trimming removed 4 bases from V and 1 base from J, with 13 bases in between. This CDR3 is 16 amino acids long. CDR1 and CDR2 (germline): SGHDN, FVKESK. This chain's CDR3 is CASSRIRQMNTGELFF. The CDR3 bases are TGTGCCAGCAGCCGAATTCGTCAGATGAACACCGGGGAGCTGTTTTTT.

Many counts were recorded for this clonotype. V is TRBV5-6 and J is TRBJ2-7; D is undetermined. This CDR3 region has 14 residues. V was pared by 0 bases and J by 3 bases, with 10 bases between. CDR1 is SGHDT and CDR2 is YYEEEE in the germline V gene. The CDR3 bases are TGTGCCAGCAGCTTGGTGGTCCGTAACTACGAGCAGTACTTC. Its protein product is CASSLVVRNYEQYF.

The chain combines TRBV9 with TRBJ2-1; 12 nucleotides align to TRBD2. CDR3 size: 19 residues. V gave up 3 bases and J gave up 1 base; unmatched junction bases: 11. Germline V lookup: CDR1 SGDLS, CDR2 YYNGEE. This CDR3 reads CASSAPTSGRVGSYNEQFF. CDR3 coding DNA: TGTGCCAGCAGCGCCCCGACTAGCGGGAGAGTAGGGTCCTACAATGAGCAGTTCTTC.

J is TRBJ1-4 and V is TRBV13; D is ambiguous. Trimming left V 8 bases short and J 4 bases short, with 17 bases between. The CDR3 runs 15 residues. Germline lookup yields CDR1 PRHDT and CDR2 FYEKMQ (reference sequence). CDR3 in DNA: TGTGCCAGCGCCCCCCGCGGAAGTCTTAATGAAAAACTGTTTTTT. It yields the protein CASAPRGSLNEKLFF.

This clonotype was seen many times. The V and J genes are TRBV6-1 and TRBJ1-1; TRBD1 agrees at 8 bases. The CDR3 contains 13 residues. Trimming removed 7 bases from V and 2 bases from J; junction bases left unmatched: 3. From germline, CDR1 is MNHNS and CDR2 SASEGT. CDR3 DNA: TGTGCCAGCAAAGACAGGGGTAACACTGAAGCTTTCTTT. Translating gives CASKDRGNTEAFF.

This clonotype was recorded many times. The chain employs TRBV6-5 and TRBJ1-1, with no clear D. Per germline, CDR1 MNHEY and CDR2 SVGAGI. The V end lost 2 bases, the J end lost 1 base, and 8 bases lay between the germline ends. The CDR3 runs to 14 residues. CDR3 sequence reads: CASSYTARNTEAFF. The CDR3 DNA reads as TGTGCCAGCAGTTACACCGCACGGAACACTGAAGCTTTCTTT.

The rearrangement joins TRBV5-4 to TRBJ2-3, with 10 bases that match TRBD2. CDR1 is SGHNT and CDR2 is YYREEE in the germline V gene (reference sequence). Trimming removed 4 bases from V and 2 bases from J; junction bases left unmatched: 7. The CDR3 is 16 amino acids. This CDR3 is CASSPHSGRPTDTQYF. The DNA of the CDR3 is TGTGCCAGCAGCCCGCATAGCGGGAGGCCCACAGATACGCAGTATTTT.

At least ten counts were recorded for this clonotype. This rearrangement joins TRBV29-1 to TRBJ2-3, with 9 bases aligning to TRBD2. The CDR3 has 14 amino acids. The germline gives CDR1 SQVTM, CDR2 ANQGSEA. With V trimmed by 3 bases and J by 2 bases, 3 bases remained unmatched. The CDR3 DNA reads as TGCAGCGTTGACGCTAGCGGGATCACAGATACGCAGTATTTT. Encoded protein: CSVDASGITDTQYF.

With respect to this clonotype: This sequence may be a read error, since a much larger clone differs from it by one base. The chain is built from TRBV3-1 and TRBJ2-3; D is perhaps TRBD2 (5 bases). Germline V lookup: CDR1 LGHDT, CDR2 YNNKEL (reference sequence). The CDR3 length is 15 residues. V was clipped by 0 bases and J by 4 bases, with 11 bases between them. CDR3 loop: CASSQELTGADTQYF. The CDR3 nucleotides are TGTGCCAGCAGCCAAGAACTAACCGGGGCAGATACGCAGTATTTT.

At least ten counts were recorded for this clonotype. This chain joins TRBV7-2 and TRBJ2-4; weak D call: TRBD2 (5 bases). The CDR3 runs to 17 residues. Germline V CDR1 and CDR2: SGHTA, FQGNSA. Trimming left V 5 bases short and J 0 bases short, with 17 bases between. CDR3 amino acids: CASSPRPGGLAKNIQYF. The CDR3 DNA sequence: TGTGCCAGCAGCCCTAGGCCGGGCGGACTAGCCAAAAACATTCAGTACTTC.

This clonotype is a singleton in its sample. The chain uses TRBV6-6 and TRBJ2-7; D unresolved. This CDR3 is built from 11 residues. CDR1 is MNHNY and CDR2 is SVGAGI in the germline V gene (reference sequence). V gave up 3 bases and J gave up 3 bases, with 3 bases separating them. The CDR3 loop is CASSYYYEQYF. CDR3 in DNA: TGTGCCAGCAGTTATTACTACGAGCAGTACTTC.

The chain combines TRBV7-6 with TRBJ1-4, with a weak D call TRBD1 (6 bases). Germline CDR1 SGHVS, CDR2 FNYEAQ. V lost 4 bases and J lost 0, with 12 bases in between. CDR3 length: 16 amino acids. The CDR3 DNA is TGTGCCAGCAGCTCCAGGGGTTGGGCAACTAATGAAAAACTGTTTTTT. It codes for CASSSRGWATNEKLFF.

About this clonotype itself: Likely a read error: the CDR3 ends without its conserved phenylalanine or tryptophan. J is TRBJ1-2 and V is TRBV11-2, with unresolved D. Germline V gene lookup returns CDR1 SGHAT and CDR2 FQNNGV. The ends were cut back, 5 bases at V and 8 bases at J, with 9 bases in the middle. This CDR3 comprises 11 residues. CDR3 in amino acids: CASSGSLGYTI. The CDR3 coding sequence is TGTGCCAGCAGCGGGAGCCTGGGCTACACCATC.

This clonotype was found a few times. The chain employs TRBV19 and TRBJ2-1; the match to TRBD1 covers 8 bases. Per the germline V gene, CDR1 is LNHDA and CDR2 is SQIVND (reference sequence). With V trimmed by 3 bases and J by 7 bases, 11 bases remained unmatched. This CDR3 has 16 residues. This CDR3 is CASSIAGKGTGNEQFF. In DNA form, the CDR3 reads TGTGCCAGTAGTATTGCAGGGAAGGGGACAGGTAATGAGCAGTTCTTC.

This sequence joins TRBV6-1 and TRBJ2-7, with TRBD1 identical over 9 bases. V lost 6 bases and J lost 6; bases outside the gene matches: 12. The CDR3 totals 15 residues. CDR1 and CDR2 from the germline V gene are MNHNS and SASEGT. The CDR3 is CASSAGTGTTIEQYF. Here the CDR3 DNA reads TGTGCCAGCAGCGCCGGGACAGGGACAACCATCGAGCAGTACTTC.

This clonotype was observed a handful of times. The germline gene is not matched at one end of the junction; a read error may be the cause. This chain links TRBV7-7 with TRBJ2-3; 10 bases agree with TRBD2. Germline CDR1 SSHAT, CDR2 FNYEAQ (reference sequence). The CDR3 length is 16 residues. This chain's CDR3 is CASSPWTSGATDTQYF. In nucleotides, the CDR3 is TGTGCTAGCAGCCCTTGGACTAGCGGAGCCACAGATACGCAGTATTTT.

With respect to this clonotype: One end of the junction is discordant with germline, which a read error may explain. The chain couples TRBV7-9 to TRBJ2-7; D remains ambiguous. The CDR3 sequence is 13 residues long. Germline V gene data show CDR1 as SEHNR and CDR2 as FQNEAQ (reference sequence). The CDR3 loop is CASSLPGQYAQYF. DNA for the CDR3: TGTGCCAGCAGCTTACCGGGCCAGTACGCGCAGTACTTC.

J is TRBJ2-7 and V is TRBV5-1; TRBD2 matches 7 bases. This CDR3 region has 15 residues. CDR1 and CDR2 from the germline V gene are SGHRS and YFSETQ. V shed 1 base, J shed 6 bases, and the junction held 10 bases outside the gene matches. The CDR3 DNA reads as TGCGCCAGCAGCTTGTGGGGGGGGGACGACTCCGAGCAGTACTTC. Encoded protein: CASSLWGGDDSEQYF.

This clonotype occurred a few times. This chain uses TRBV7-2 with TRBJ2-2, with D unclear. The CDR3 is made up of 14 amino acids. The V end lost 1 base, the J end lost 2 bases, and 5 bases lay between the germline ends. Germline values: CDR1 SGHTA, CDR2 FQGNSA. CDR3 loop: CASSLDTNTGELFF. In DNA form, the CDR3 reads TGTGCCAGCAGCTTAGACACAAACACCGGGGAGCTGTTTTTT.

Regarding this clonotype: An end of the junction does not agree with germline; a read error may underlie this. The chain carries TRBV19 and TRBJ2-7; possibly TRBD2 for D (5 bases). The CDR3 runs to 14 residues. The germline gives CDR1 LNHDA, CDR2 SQIVND (reference sequence). CDR3 nucleotides: TGTGCCGGTAGTTTGACCGGGATCACCTACGAGCAGTACTTC. This translates into CAGSLTGITYEQYF.

This clonotype was seen many times. Germline and junction disagree at one end, which may indicate a read error. CDR3 sequence: CASTLNTGELFF. The CDR3 nucleotides are TGCGCCAGCACCTTGAACACCGGGGAGCTGTTTTTT. The chain links TRBV5-1 to TRBJ2-2, with D uncertain. The CDR3 covers 12 residues. Germline V gene data show CDR1 as SGHRS and CDR2 as YFSETQ. Full variable domain (missing parts from reference TRBV5-1 and TRBJ2-2): KAGVTQTPRYLIKTRGQQVTLSCSPISGHRSVSWYQQTPGQGLQFLFEYFSETQRNKGNFPGRFSGRQFSNSRSEMNVSTLELGDSALYLCASTLNTGELFFGEGSRLTVL.

The rearrangement joins TRBV27 to TRBJ1-5, with 11 bases lining up with TRBD1. The CDR3 extends over 15 amino acids. V trimming: 6 bases; J trimming: 7 bases; junction bases outside the gene matches: 8. The germline CDR1 and CDR2 sequences are MNHEY and SMNVEV (reference sequence). CDR3 nucleotide sequence: TGTGCCAGCAGGGGACAGGGGGTTGGGGAACAGCCCCAGCATTTT. Residues: CASRGQGVGEQPQHF.